The next 3 T cell receptor beta chains were all read from a single sample in a study of blood T cell repertoires in COVID-19. Clones were sequenced by immunoSEQ multiplex PCR, and TCRdb holds only the in-frame ones, with some missing. The table lists about 150,000 clones, roughly 91% of them singletons. Input material: peripheral blood. These receptors all come from a man aged 60 to 69 with active or convalescent COVID-19.

DNA of the CDR3: TGCGCCAGCAGCTTGCAGGACAGCGTATCAGAGCCCCAGCATTTT. It encodes CASSLQDSVSEPQHF. This chain uses TRBV5-1 with TRBJ1-5; possibly TRBD1 for D (6 bases). Trimming shortened V by 1 base and J by 8 bases, and 16 bases separated the two germline ends. The length of the CDR3 is 15 residues. Germline-derived CDR1 and CDR2 are SGHRS and YFSETQ.

The V and J genes are TRBV5-1 and TRBJ2-3; D gene ambiguous. V was shortened by 1 base and J by 6 bases, with 9 bases between the two germline ends. Per germline, CDR1 SGHRS and CDR2 YFSETQ. The CDR3 extends over 13 amino acids. The DNA of the CDR3 is TGCGCCAGCAGCTTGCAACTGTTTGATACGCAGTATTTT. Translating gives CASSLQLFDTQYF.

This chain links TRBV21-1 with TRBJ2-4; the table's D call of TRBD2 was not tested on the DNA. TRBV21-1 is designated a pseudogene. The CDR3 sequence is 21 residues long. This CDR3 reads CASSPKGSGRRPPPAKNIQYF. The CDR3 DNA follows: TGTGCCAGCAGCCCCAAGGGCAGCGGGAGAAGGCCACCCCCCGCCAAAAACATTCAGTACTTC.